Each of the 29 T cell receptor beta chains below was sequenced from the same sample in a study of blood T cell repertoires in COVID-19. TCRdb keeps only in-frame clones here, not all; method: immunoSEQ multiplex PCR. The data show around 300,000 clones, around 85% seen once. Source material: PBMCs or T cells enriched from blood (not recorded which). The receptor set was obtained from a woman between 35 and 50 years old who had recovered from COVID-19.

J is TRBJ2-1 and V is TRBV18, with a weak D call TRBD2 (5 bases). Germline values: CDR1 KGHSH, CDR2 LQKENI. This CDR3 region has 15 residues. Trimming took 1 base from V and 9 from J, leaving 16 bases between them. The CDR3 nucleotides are TGTGCCAGCTCACCACAGCGGCCCAAAGATACTGAGCAGTTCTTC. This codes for CASSPQRPKDTEQFF.

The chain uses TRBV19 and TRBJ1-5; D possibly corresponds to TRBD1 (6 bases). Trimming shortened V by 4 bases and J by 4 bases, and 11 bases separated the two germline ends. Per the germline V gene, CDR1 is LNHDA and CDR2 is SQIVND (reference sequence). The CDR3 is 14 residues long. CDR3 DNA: TGTGCCAGTAGTAAGTACAGGGAAAATCAGCCCCAGCATTTT. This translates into CASSKYRENQPQHF.

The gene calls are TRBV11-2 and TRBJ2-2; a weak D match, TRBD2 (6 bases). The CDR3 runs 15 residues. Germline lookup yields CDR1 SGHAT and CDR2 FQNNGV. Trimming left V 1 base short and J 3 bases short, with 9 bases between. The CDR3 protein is CASSLASGHTGELFF. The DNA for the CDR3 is TGTGCCAGCAGCTTAGCGAGCGGGCACACCGGGGAGCTGTTTTTT.

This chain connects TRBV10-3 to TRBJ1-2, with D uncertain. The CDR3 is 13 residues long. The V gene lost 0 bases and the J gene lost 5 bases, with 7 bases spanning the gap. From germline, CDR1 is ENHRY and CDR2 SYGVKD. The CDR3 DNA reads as TGTGCCATCAGTGAGTCGACATCTTATGGCTACACCTTC. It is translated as CAISESTSYGYTF.

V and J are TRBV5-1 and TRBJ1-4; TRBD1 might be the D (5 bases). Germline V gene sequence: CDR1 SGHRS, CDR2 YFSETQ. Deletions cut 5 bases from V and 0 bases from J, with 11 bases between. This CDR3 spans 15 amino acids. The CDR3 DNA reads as TGCGCCAGCAGGCGGGGGGGTGCAACTAATGAAAAACTGTTTTTT. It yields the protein CASRRGGATNEKLFF.

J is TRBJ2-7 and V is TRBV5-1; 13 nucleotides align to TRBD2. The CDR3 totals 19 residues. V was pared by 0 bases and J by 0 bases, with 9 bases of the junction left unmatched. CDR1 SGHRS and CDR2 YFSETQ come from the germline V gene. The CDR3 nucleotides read TGCGCCAGCAGCTTGGCCGGGACTAGCGGGATTTTAAGCTCCTACGAGCAGTACTTC. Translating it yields CASSLAGTSGILSSYEQYF.

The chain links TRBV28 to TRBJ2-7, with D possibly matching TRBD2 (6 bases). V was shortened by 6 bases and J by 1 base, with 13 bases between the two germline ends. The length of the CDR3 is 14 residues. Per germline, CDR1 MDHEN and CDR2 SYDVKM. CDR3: CASRRLGRSYEQYF. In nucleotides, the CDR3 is TGTGCCAGCAGACGTCTCGGGAGATCCTACGAGCAGTACTTC.

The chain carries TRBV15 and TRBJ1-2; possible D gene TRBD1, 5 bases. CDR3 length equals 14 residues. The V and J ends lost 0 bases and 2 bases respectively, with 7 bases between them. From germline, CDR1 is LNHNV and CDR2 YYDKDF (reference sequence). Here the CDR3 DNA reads TGTGCCACCAGCAGAGAGGGGCCCAACTATGGCTACACCTTC. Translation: CATSREGPNYGYTF. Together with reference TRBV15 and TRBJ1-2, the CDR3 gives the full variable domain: DAMVIQNPRYQVTQFGKPVTLSCSQTLNHNVMYWYQQKSSQAPKLLFHYYDKDFNNEADTPDNFQSRRPNTSFCFLDIRSPGLGDTAMYLCATSREGPNYGYTFGSGTRLTVV.

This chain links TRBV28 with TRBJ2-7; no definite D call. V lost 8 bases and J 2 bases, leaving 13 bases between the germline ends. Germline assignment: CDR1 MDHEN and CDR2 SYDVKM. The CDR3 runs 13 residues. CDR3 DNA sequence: TGTGCCAGCTCCCGATATGGAGCCTACGAGCAGTACTTC. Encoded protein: CASSRYGAYEQYF.

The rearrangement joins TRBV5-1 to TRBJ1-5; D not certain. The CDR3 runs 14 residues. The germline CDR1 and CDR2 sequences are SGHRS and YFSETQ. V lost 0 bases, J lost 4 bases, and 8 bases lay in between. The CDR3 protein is CASSLEGGNQPQHF. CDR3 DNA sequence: TGCGCCAGCAGCTTGGAAGGCGGGAATCAGCCCCAGCATTTT.

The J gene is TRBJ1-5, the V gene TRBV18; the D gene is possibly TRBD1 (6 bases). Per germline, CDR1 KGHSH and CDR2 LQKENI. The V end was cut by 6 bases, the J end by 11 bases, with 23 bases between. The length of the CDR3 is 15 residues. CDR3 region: CASSDAGTNRGAQHF. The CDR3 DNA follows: TGTGCCAGCTCCGATGCCGGGACAAATCGGGGGGCCCAGCATTTT. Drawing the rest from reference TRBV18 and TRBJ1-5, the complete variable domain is NAGVMQNPRHLVRRRGQEARLRCSPMKGHSHVYWYRQLPEEGLKFMVYLQKENIIDESGMPKERFSAEFPKEGPSILRIQQVVRGDSAAYFCASSDAGTNRGAQHFGDGTRLSIL.

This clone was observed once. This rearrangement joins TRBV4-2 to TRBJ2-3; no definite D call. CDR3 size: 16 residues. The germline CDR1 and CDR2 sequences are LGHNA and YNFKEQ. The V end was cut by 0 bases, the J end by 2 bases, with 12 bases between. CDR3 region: CASSQDGPRTTDTQYF. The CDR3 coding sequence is TGTGCCAGCAGCCAAGATGGGCCCCGAACCACAGATACGCAGTATTTT.

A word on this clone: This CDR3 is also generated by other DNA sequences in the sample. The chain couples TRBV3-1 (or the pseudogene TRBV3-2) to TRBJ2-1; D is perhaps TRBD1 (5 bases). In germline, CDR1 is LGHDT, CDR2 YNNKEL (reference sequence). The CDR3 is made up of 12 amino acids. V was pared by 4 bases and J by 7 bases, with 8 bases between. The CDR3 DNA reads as TGTGCCAGCAGCCGCAGGGTTAATGAGCAGTTCTTC. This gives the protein CASSRRVNEQFF.

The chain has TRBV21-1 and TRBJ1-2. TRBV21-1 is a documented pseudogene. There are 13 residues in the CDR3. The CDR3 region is CATKHPPNYGYTF. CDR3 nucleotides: TGTGCCACTAAGCACCCCCCTAACTATGGCTACACCTTC.

The CDR3 reads CASSSNPTSGSYNEQFF. Here the CDR3 DNA reads TGTGCCAGCAGCTCCAACCCGACTAGCGGCTCCTACAATGAGCAGTTCTTC. The rearrangement joins TRBV11-3 to TRBJ2-1; 9 bases match TRBD2. Looked up from germline, CDR1 is SGHNT and CDR2 is YENEEA. The CDR3 runs to 17 residues. V was pared by 4 bases and J by 0 bases, with 7 bases of the junction left unmatched.

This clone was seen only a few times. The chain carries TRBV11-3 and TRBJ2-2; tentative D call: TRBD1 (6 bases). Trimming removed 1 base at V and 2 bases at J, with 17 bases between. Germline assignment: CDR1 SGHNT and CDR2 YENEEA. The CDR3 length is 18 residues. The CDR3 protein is CASSLGKEGGGNTGELFF. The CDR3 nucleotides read TGTGCCAGCAGCTTAGGGAAAGAAGGTGGGGGCAACACCGGGGAGCTGTTTTTT.

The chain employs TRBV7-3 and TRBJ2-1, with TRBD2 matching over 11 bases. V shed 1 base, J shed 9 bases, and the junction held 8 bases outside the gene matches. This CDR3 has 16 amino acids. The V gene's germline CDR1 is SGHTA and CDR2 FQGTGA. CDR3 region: CASSLSLTSGRGEQFF. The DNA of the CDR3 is TGTGCCAGCAGCTTAAGCCTAACTAGCGGGAGAGGTGAGCAGTTCTTC.

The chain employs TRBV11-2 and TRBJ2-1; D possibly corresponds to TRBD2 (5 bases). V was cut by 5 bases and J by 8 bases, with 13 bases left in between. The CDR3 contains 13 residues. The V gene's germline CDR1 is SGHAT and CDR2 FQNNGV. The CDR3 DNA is TGTGCCAGCAGCCCGCGATTGAGGGATGAGCAGTTCTTC. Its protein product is CASSPRLRDEQFF.

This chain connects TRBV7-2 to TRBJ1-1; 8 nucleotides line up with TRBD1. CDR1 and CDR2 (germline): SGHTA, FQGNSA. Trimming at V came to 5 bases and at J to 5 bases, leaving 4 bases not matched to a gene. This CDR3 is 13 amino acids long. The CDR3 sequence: CASSGTGGTEAFF. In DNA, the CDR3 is TGTGCCAGCAGCGGGACAGGTGGGACTGAAGCTTTCTTT.

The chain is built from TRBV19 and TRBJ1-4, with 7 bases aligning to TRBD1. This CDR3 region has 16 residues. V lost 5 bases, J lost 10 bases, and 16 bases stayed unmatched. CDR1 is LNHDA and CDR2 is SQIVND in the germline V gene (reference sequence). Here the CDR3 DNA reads TGTGCCAGTAGTCCACTGGGGACAGCGCGTGTGGGAAAACTGTTTTTT. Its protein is CASSPLGTARVGKLFF.

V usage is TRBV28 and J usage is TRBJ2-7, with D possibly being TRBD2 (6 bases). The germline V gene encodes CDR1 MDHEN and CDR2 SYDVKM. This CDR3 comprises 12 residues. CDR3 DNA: TGTGTGGTTGGGAGGAGGGCCTACGAGCAGTACTTC. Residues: CVVGRRAYEQYF.

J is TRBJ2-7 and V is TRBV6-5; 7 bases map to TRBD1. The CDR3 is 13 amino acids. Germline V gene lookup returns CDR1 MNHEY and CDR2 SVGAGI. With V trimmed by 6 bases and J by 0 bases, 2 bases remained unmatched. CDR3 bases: TGTGCCAGCAGGAGGACAGGCTCCTACGAGCAGTACTTC. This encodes CASRRTGSYEQYF.

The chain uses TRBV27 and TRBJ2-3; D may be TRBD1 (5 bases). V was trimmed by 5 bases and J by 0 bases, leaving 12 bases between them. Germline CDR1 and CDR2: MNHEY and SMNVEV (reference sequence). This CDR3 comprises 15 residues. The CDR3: CASSPWTSSTDTQYF. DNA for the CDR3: TGTGCCAGCAGTCCCTGGACATCTAGCACAGATACGCAGTATTTT.

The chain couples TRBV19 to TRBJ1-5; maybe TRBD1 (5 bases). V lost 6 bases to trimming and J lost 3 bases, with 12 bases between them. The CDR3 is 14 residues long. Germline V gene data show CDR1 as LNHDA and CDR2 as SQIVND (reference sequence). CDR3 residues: CASRLGHVNQPQHF. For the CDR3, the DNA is TGTGCCAGTAGACTTGGACACGTCAATCAGCCCCAGCATTTT. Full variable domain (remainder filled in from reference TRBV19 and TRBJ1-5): DGGITQSPKYLFRKEGQNVTLSCEQNLNHDAMYWYRQDPGQGLRLIYYSQIVNDFQKGDIAEGYSVSREKKESFPLTVTSAQKNPTAFYLCASRLGHVNQPQHFGDGTRLSIL.

Here the CDR3 reads CATSRVVTSGRSDTQYF. The CDR3 DNA follows: TGTGCCACCAGCAGAGTTGTGACTAGCGGGAGATCAGATACGCAGTATTTT. V gene TRBV15 combines with J gene TRBJ2-3, with 12 bases matching TRBD2. The germline CDR1 and CDR2 sequences are LNHNV and YYDKDF (reference sequence). Trimming took 1 base from V and 4 from J; bases not matched to a gene: 6. This CDR3 is 17 amino acids long.

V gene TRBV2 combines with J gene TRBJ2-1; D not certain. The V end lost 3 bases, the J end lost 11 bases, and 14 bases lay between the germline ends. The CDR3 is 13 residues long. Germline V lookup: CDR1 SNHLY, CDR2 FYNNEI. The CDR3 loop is CASSERSTEKQFF. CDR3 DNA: TGTGCCAGCAGTGAGAGGAGTACGGAAAAGCAGTTCTTC.

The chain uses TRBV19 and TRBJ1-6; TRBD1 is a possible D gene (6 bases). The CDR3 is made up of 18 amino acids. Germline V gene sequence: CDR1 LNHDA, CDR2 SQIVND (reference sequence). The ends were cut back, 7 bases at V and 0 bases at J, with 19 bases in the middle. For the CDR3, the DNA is TGTGCCAGTACCGATCTGCCAACAGGGAGCTCCTATAATTCACCCCTCCACTTT. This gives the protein CASTDLPTGSSYNSPLHF. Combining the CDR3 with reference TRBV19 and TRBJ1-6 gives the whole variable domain DGGITQSPKYLFRKEGQNVTLSCEQNLNHDAMYWYRQDPGQGLRLIYYSQIVNDFQKGDIAEGYSVSREKKESFPLTVTSAQKNPTAFYLCASTDLPTGSSYNSPLHFGNGTRLTVT.

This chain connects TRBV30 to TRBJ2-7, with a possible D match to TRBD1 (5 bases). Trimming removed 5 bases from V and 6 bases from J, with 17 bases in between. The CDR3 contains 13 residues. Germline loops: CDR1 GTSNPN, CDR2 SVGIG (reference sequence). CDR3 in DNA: TGTGCCTGGGGACATATCCAGGGTACCGAGCAGTACTTC. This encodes CAWGHIQGTEQYF.

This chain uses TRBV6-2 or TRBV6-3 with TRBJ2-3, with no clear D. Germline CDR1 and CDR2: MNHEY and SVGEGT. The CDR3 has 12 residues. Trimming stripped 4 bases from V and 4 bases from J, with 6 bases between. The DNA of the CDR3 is TGTGCCAGCAGTTCCGGAGCAGATACGCAGTATTTT. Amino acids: CASSSGADTQYF.